This TCR beta chain was profiled in a study of T cell responses to AZD1222 COVID-19 vaccine. This CDR3 is 14 amino acids long. Trimming removed 1 base at V and 1 base at J, with 7 bases between. Germline-derived CDR1 and CDR2 are MNHEY and SVGEGT. For this clone: Its specificity is not known.

Study results and limitations: Baseline serology detected seropositivity in only 6 or 7 AZD1222 recipients. It was only after the peak T cell response that any repertoires were sampled.

Sequencing was performed with immunoSEQ multiplex PCR; in TCRdb, only in-frame clones are kept and a portion is missing. This sample has 100,000 or so clones; 82% occur once, and the top ten carry around 5%. The material sequenced was peripheral blood, taken on day 0 of AZD1222 vaccination. The origin of this receptor is an adult in good health. The chain is built from TRBV6-2 or TRBV6-3 and TRBJ1-1; D remains unclear. CDR3 in DNA: TGTGCCAGCAGTTACTACGGTTCGAACACTGAAGCTTTCTTT. The encoded protein is CASSYYGSNTEAFF.